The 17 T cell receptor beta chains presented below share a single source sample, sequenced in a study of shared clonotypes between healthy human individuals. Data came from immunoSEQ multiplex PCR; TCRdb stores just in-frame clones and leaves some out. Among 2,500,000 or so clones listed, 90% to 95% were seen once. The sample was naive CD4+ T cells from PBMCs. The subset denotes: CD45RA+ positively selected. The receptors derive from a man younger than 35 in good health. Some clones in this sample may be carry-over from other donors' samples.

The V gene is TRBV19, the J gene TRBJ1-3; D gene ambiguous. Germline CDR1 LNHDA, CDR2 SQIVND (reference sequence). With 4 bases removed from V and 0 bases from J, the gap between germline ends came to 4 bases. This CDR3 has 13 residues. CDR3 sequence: CASSTDSGNTIYF. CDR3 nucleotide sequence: TGTGCCAGTAGTACTGACTCTGGAAACACCATATATTTT.

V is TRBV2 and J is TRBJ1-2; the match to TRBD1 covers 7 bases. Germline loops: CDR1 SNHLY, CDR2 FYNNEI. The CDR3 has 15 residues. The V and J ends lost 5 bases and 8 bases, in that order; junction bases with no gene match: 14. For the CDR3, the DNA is TGTGCCAGCAGTCCGGACAGGTTTACTCCTTCGGGCTACACCTTC. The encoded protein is CASSPDRFTPSGYTF. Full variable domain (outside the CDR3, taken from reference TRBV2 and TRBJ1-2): EPEVTQTPSHQVTQMGQEVILRCVPISNHLYFYWYRQILGQKVEFLVSFYNNEISEKSEIFDDQFSVERPDGSNFTLKIRSTKLEDSAMYFCASSPDRFTPSGYTFGSGTRLTVV.

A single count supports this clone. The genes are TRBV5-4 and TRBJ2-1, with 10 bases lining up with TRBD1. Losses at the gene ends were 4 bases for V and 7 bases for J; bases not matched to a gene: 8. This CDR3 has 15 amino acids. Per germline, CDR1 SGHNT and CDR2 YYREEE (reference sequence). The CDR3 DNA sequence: TGTGCCAGCAGCCTCGTCGGGACAGGGGTAAATGAGCAGTTCTTC. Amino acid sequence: CASSLVGTGVNEQFF.

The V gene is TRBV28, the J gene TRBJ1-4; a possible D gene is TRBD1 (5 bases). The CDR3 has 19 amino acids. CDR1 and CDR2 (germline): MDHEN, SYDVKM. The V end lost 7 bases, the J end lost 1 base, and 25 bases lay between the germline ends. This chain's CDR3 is CASTESRQGYWGTNEKLFF. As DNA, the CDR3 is TGTGCCAGCACCGAGTCTAGGCAGGGATATTGGGGAACTAATGAAAAACTGTTTTTT. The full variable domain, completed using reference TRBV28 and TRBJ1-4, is DVKVTQSSRYLVKRTGEKVFLECVQDMDHENMFWYRQDPGLGLRLIYFSYDVKMKEKGDIPEGYSVSREKKERFSLILESASTNQTSMYLCASTESRQGYWGTNEKLFFGSGTQLSVL.

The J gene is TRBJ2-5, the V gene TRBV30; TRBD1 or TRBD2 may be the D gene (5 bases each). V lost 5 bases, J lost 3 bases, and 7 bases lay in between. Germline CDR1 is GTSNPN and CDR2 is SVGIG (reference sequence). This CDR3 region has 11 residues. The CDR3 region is CAWVGEETQYF. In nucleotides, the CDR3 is TGTGCCTGGGTGGGGGAAGAGACCCAGTACTTC.

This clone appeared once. CDR3 region: CASRTGTLRNEQFF. As DNA, the CDR3 is TGTGCCAGCAGGACCGGGACTTTACGCAATGAGCAGTTCTTC. The chain is built from TRBV28 and TRBJ2-1; TRBD2 is a possible D gene (6 bases). Germline CDR1 is MDHEN and CDR2 is SYDVKM. The CDR3 sequence is 14 residues long. Trimming removed 6 bases from V and 6 bases from J, with 15 bases in between.

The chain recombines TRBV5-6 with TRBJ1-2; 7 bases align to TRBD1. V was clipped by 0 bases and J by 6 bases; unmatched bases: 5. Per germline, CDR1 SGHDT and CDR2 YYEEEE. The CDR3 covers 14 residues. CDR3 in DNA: TGTGCCAGCAGCTTGGTTAGGGGGCGCGATGGCTACACCTTC. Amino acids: CASSLVRGRDGYTF.

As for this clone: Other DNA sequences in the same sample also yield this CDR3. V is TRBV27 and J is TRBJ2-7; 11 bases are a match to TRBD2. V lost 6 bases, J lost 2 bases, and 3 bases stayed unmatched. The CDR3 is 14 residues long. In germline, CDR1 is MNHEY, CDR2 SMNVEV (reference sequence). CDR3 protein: CASRPGLAAYEQYF. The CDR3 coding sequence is TGTGCCAGCAGGCCGGGACTAGCGGCCTACGAGCAGTACTTC.

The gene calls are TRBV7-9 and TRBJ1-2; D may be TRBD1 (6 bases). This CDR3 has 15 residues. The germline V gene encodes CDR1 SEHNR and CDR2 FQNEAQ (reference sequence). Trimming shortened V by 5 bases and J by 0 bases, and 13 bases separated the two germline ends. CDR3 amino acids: CASSRGQNPNYGYTF. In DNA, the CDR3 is TGTGCCAGCAGCCGCGGACAGAACCCTAACTATGGCTACACCTTC.

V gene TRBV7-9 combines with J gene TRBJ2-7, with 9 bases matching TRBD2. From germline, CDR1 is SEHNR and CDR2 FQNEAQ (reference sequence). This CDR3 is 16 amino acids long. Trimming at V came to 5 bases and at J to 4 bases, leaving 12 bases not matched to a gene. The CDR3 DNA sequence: TGTGCCAGCAGCCCTAGGGGCCTAGCGGGATCATACGAGCAGTACTTC. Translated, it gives CASSPRGLAGSYEQYF.

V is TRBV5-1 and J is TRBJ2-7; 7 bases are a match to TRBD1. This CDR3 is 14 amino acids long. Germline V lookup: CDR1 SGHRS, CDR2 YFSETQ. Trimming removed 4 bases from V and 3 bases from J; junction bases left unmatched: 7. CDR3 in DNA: TGCGCCAGCAGCGGTCGGGACAGAAACTACGAGCAGTACTTC. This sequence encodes CASSGRDRNYEQYF.

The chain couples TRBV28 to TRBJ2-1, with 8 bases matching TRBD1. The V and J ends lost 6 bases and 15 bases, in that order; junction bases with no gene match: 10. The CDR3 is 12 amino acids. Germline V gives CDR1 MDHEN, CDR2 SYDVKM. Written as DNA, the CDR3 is TGTGCCAGCAGCGCCCTACGAGGACAGGGGTTCTTC. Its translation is CASSALRGQGFF.

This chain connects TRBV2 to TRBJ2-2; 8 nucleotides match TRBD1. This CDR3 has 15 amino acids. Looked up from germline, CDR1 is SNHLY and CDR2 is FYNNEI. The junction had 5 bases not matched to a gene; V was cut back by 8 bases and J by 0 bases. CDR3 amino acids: CASGGQGANTGELFF. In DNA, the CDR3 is TGTGCCAGCGGTGGACAGGGCGCGAACACCGGGGAGCTGTTTTTT. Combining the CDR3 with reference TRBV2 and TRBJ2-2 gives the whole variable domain EPEVTQTPSHQVTQMGQEVILRCVPISNHLYFYWYRQILGQKVEFLVSFYNNEISEKSEIFDDQFSVERPDGSNFTLKIRSTKLEDSAMYFCASGGQGANTGELFFGEGSRLTVL.

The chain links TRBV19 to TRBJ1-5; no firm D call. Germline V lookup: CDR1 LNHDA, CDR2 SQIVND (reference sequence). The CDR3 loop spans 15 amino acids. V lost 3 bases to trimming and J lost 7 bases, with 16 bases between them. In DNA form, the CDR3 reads TGTGCCAGTAGTATCCCCTCGATAGGCCTCCAGCCCCAGCATTTT. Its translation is CASSIPSIGLQPQHF.

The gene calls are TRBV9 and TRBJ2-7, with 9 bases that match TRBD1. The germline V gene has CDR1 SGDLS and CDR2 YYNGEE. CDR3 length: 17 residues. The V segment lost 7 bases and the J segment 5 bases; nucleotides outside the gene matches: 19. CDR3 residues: CASGPRRGTGYGNEQYF. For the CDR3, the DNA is TGTGCCAGCGGCCCTCGACGGGGGACAGGGTACGGGAACGAGCAGTACTTC.

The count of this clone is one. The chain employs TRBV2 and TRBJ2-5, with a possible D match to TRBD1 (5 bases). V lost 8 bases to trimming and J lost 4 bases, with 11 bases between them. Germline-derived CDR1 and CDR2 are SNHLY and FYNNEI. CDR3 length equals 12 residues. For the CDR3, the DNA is TGTGCCAGCGAAACCGACAGAGAGACCCAGTACTTC. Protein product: CASETDRETQYF. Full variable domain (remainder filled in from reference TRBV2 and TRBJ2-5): EPEVTQTPSHQVTQMGQEVILRCVPISNHLYFYWYRQILGQKVEFLVSFYNNEISEKSEIFDDQFSVERPDGSNFTLKIRSTKLEDSAMYFCASETDRETQYFGPGTRLLVL.

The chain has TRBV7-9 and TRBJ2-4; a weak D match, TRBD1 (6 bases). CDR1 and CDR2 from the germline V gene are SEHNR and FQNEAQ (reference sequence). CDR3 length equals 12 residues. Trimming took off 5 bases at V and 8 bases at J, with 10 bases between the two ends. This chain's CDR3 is CASSLRGDIQYF. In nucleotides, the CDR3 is TGTGCCAGCAGCCTCAGGGGAGACATTCAGTACTTC.